This T cell receptor beta chain was sequenced for a study of T cell repertoires in cytomegalovirus infection. Study-level findings and limits: HLA-C-restricted CMV-specific TCR beta clonotypes prevailed in the ex vivo response.

Germline CDR1 is DFQATT and CDR2 is SNEGSKA (reference sequence). Trimming shortened V by 3 bases and J by 6 bases, and 15 bases separated the two germline ends. The CDR3 is made up of 13 amino acids. TCRdb reprocessed the reads with MiXCR, giving one entry per CDR3 protein. The sample lists around 260,000 distinct CDR3 sequences, roughly 10% occurring once. This clonotype was picked up a small number of times. Its antigen is currently unknown. The sequencing input was PBMCs. The chain employs TRBV20-1 and TRBJ2-7; either TRBD1 or TRBD2 may fit D (5 bases each). The source of this sequence is a human donor in good health (CMV status not recorded). Some clones in this sample may be carry-over from other donors' samples. The CDR3 loop is CSARPGPRAEQYF. The CDR3 nucleotides are TGCAGTGCTAGGCCGGGACCCCGCGCCGAGCAGTACTTC.